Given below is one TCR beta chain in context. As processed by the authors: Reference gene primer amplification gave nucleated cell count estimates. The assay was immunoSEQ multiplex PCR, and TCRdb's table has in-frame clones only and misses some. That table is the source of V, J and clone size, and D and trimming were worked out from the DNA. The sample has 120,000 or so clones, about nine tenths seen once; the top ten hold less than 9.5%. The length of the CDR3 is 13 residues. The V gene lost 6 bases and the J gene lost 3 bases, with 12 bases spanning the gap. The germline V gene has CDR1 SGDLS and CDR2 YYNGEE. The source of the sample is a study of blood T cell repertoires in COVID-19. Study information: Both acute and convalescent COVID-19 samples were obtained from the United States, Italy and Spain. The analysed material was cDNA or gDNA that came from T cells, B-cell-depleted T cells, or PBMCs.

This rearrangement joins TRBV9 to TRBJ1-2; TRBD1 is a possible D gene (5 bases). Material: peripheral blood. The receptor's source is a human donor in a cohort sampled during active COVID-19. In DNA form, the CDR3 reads TGTGCCAGCAACAGCGGGACTTACTATGGCTACACCTTC. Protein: CASNSGTYYGYTF.